This TCR beta chain was found in a study of STAT3 mutations in large granular lymphocyte leukemia. Across the whole study: Roughly half the longitudinally sequenced T-LGLL patients had canonical STAT3 mutations.

The germline V gene encodes CDR1 SEHNR and CDR2 FQNEAQ (reference sequence). J lost 3 bases, V lost 3 bases, and 2 bases had no gene match. The CDR3 is 14 residues long. Each sample's TCRbeta library yielded on average roughly 41,000 productive templates. Profiled with immunoSEQ multiplex PCR; TCRdb holds only in-frame clones, not every one. The sample contains under 35,000 clones, around 80% of which appear only once. Remarks on this clone: As yet, its antigen is unknown.

Overall study findings and caveats: At least one immunodominant TCR beta clonotype appeared in every T-cell large granular lymphocyte leukemia patient. Variable sampling intervals and differing treatment regimens complicated linking therapy response to TCR clonal burden changes. All newly emerging clones after therapy were STAT3 wild type.

The V call is TRBV7-9, the J call TRBJ2-7; 10 bases match TRBD1. The sequence was collected from a woman aged 45-60 years with T-cell large granular lymphocyte leukemia. Some clones in this sample may be carry-over from other donors' samples. Sequencing was carried out using peripheral blood mononuclear cells. CDR3 amino acids: CASSLTGGVYEQYF. CDR3 in DNA: TGTGCCAGCAGCTTGACAGGGGGCGTCTACGAGCAGTACTTC. The variable domain in full, completed from reference TRBV7-9 and TRBJ2-7, reads DTGVSQNPRHKITKRGQNVTFRCDPISEHNRLYWYRQTLGQGPEFLTYFQNEAQLEKSRLLSDRFSAERPKGSFSTLEIQRTEQGDSAMYLCASSLTGGVYEQYFGPGTRLTVT.